This T cell receptor (beta chain) is drawn from a study of early T cells in non-severe SARS-CoV-2 infection. This clonotype came up many times. The V gene's germline CDR1 is SSHAT and CDR2 FNYEAQ (reference sequence). Trimming removed 5 bases from V and 0 bases from J; junction bases left unmatched: 6. CDR3 length: 16 amino acids. In the library, individual cDNA molecules carried attached unique molecular identifiers. TCRdb fed the 5' RACE reads into MiXCR, producing one record per CDR3 protein. Among tens of thousands of distinct CDR3 sequences listed, 9.5% to 15% were seen once. The TCR was taken from an adult who was a healthcare worker with PCR-confirmed SARS-CoV-2 infection or an uninfected control (not recorded which). The rearrangement uses TRBV7-7 and TRBJ2-3; 9 positions agree with TRBD2. The sample comprised whole blood. As DNA, the CDR3 is TGTGCCAGCAGCCGGTTGGCGGGAGGGAGCACAGATACGCAGTATTTT. The encoded protein is CASSRLAGGSTDTQYF.